This T cell receptor beta chain was retrieved from a study of naive and memory T cell subsets. This CDR3 has 13 amino acids. V dropped 5 bases and J dropped 4; count of bases not matched to a gene: 4. Germline loops: CDR1 SGHVS, CDR2 FQNEAQ. Study-wide findings and caveats: Possibly reflecting memory cells re-expressing CD45RA, a few larger clonotypes occurred in naive repertoires, especially CD8.

Both TRBC1 and TRBC2 were covered by a beta constant-region primer of two equimolar oligonucleotides. Nested alpha and beta constant-region primers with the SP2 primer drove four PCR rounds on ligated cDNA. MiXCR, applied by TCRdb to the UMI-ligation and nested PCR reads, yields one record per CDR3 protein. The data contain 150,000 or so distinct CDR3 sequences, over 20% of them singletons. Notes on this clonotype: Antigen unknown.

Sequenced sample: naive CD4+ T cells from blood. The receptor was isolated from a human donor in good health. The chain uses TRBV7-8 and TRBJ1-2; TRBD1 matches at 7 bases. This chain's CDR3 is CASSHGQVYGYTF. CDR3 bases: TGTGCCAGCAGCCACGGACAGGTCTATGGCTACACCTTC. Complete variable domain (other parts from reference TRBV7-8 and TRBJ1-2): GAGVSQSPRYKVAKRGQDVALRCDPISGHVSLFWYQQALGQGPEFLTYFQNEAQLDKSGLPSDRFFAERPEGSVSTLKIQRTQQEDSAVYLCASSHGQVYGYTFGSGTRLTVV.